One and the same sample provided the 20 T cell receptor beta chains below, sequenced in a study of post-analysis software for immune sequencing data. Broader study findings: Controls showed lower frequencies than patients for roughly five TRBV segments, and TRBV5-6, TRBV5-1 and TRBV20-1 were among these.

Presence of unique molecular identifiers characterized the TCR beta cDNA libraries. From the PCR reads, TCRdb called clonotypes with MiXCR, one entry per CDR3 protein. The sample comprises around 180,000 distinct CDR3 sequences, roughly 30% of which are singletons, and 1.5% rests with the top ten. No cognate antigen is known for these TCRs. Material for sequencing was blood. The receptor set was obtained from a girl between 10 and 17 years old with multiple sclerosis.

J is TRBJ2-2 and V is TRBV11-2, with 12 bases identical to TRBD1. Per the germline V gene, CDR1 is SGHAT and CDR2 is FQNNGV. The V segment lost 5 bases and the J segment 1 base; nucleotides outside the gene matches: 2. The CDR3 is 16 residues long. CDR3 nucleotide sequence: TGTGCCAGCAGCCGGGACAGGGGGCGGAACACCGGGGAGCTGTTTTTT. This gives the protein CASSRDRGRNTGELFF.

Many counts were recorded for this clonotype. The CDR3 is CASSPFAETQYF. The CDR3 nucleotides read TGTGCCAGCTCACCTTTCGCGGAGACCCAGTACTTC. The rearrangement uses TRBV18 and TRBJ2-5; D gene ambiguous. This CDR3 contains 12 residues. Deletions cut 3 bases from V and 5 bases from J, with 7 bases between. The germline V gene encodes CDR1 KGHSH and CDR2 LQKENI.

A remark on this clonotype: A single base separates this from a much larger clone, so it may be a read error. The rearrangement uses TRBV7-7 and TRBJ2-1; D not resolved. The germline V gene has CDR1 SSHAT and CDR2 FNYEAQ (reference sequence). The CDR3 consists of 13 residues. The CDR3 region has the DNA TGTGCTAGCAGCTTCAACTCCTACAATGACCAGTTCTTC. Amino acids: CASSFNSYNDQFF.

The chain employs TRBV27 and TRBJ2-3, with D maybe TRBD1 (6 bases). The V end was cut by 6 bases, the J end by 1 base, with 17 bases between. There are 16 residues in the CDR3. Germline-derived CDR1 and CDR2 are MNHEY and SMNVEV (reference sequence). DNA for the CDR3: TGTGCCAGCAGATACTTAGGGACAACACGCACAGATACGCAGTATTTT. This translates into CASRYLGTTRTDTQYF.

Concerning this clonotype itself: Given a much more abundant clone one base away, this may be a read error. The V gene is TRBV28, the J gene TRBJ2-3; 7 bases line up with TRBD2. In germline, CDR1 is MDHEN, CDR2 SYDVKM. The CDR3 contains 12 residues. The CDR3 nucleotides read TGTGCCGGCAGTCACACCGGTACTAGCGTGTATTTT. Translating it yields CAGSHTGTSVYF.

This clonotype was seen at least ten times. This chain uses TRBV12-3 or TRBV12-4 with TRBJ2-5, with a weak D call TRBD2 (7 bases). The CDR3 covers 15 residues. The V and J ends lost 4 bases and 4 bases respectively, with 16 bases between them. This CDR3 is CASSSGQGRVETQYF. The CDR3 bases are TGTGCCAGCAGTTCGGGACAAGGGAGGGTAGAGACCCAGTACTTC.

This clonotype was seen a few times. A read error may be the cause here, since a much bigger clone is one base away. The CDR3 does not end in the conserved phenylalanine or tryptophan, so this is likely a read error. V is TRBV4-1 and J is TRBJ2-1, with TRBD1 identical over 9 bases. With V trimmed by 0 bases and J by 6 bases, 6 bases remained unmatched. In germline, CDR1 is MGHRA, CDR2 YSYEKL. The length of the CDR3 is 16 residues. The CDR3 bases are TGCGCCAGCAGCCAAGACGGGACAGGGATATCCAATGAGCAGTTCTTA. This encodes CASSQDGTGISNEQFL.

This clonotype showed up just a few times. The chain combines TRBV2 with TRBJ2-2; D perhaps matches TRBD2 (6 bases). The germline V and J ends were trimmed by 8 bases and 1 base, with 11 bases remaining between them. The germline gives CDR1 SNHLY, CDR2 FYNNEI. The CDR3 covers 14 residues. CDR3 bases: TGTGCCAGCCGGGACTCAATGAACACCGGGGAGCTGTTTTTT. As protein: CASRDSMNTGELFF.

In this sample, this clonotype turned up many times. V is TRBV7-9 and J is TRBJ2-7; D might be TRBD1 or TRBD2, each matching 6 bases. CDR1 is SEHNR and CDR2 is FQNEAQ in the germline V gene (reference sequence). Trimming cost V 4 bases and J 5 bases, with 18 bases left between them. This CDR3 has 15 residues. This CDR3 is CASSWAGGREHEQYF. As DNA, the CDR3 is TGTGCCAGCAGCTGGGCCGGGGGCAGGGAACACGAGCAGTACTTC.

About this clonotype itself: A much larger clone lies one base from this, so it may be a read error. The V gene is TRBV7-2, the J gene TRBJ1-2; tentatively, D is TRBD1 (5 bases). CDR1 SGHTA and CDR2 FQGNSA come from the germline V gene. The CDR3 sequence is 18 residues long. CDR3 sequence reads: CASSLESSRATALYGNTF. In DNA, the CDR3 is TGTGCCAGCAGCTTAGAGTCATCCAGGGCCACCGCCCTTTATGGCAACACCTTC.

This clonotype was seen a handful of times. The genes are TRBV5-6 and TRBJ2-3; D unclear. In germline, CDR1 is SGHDT, CDR2 YYEEEE. The CDR3 length is 14 residues. The ends were cut back, 0 bases at V and 2 bases at J, with 7 bases in the middle. The DNA of the CDR3 is TGTGCCAGCAGCTTGGGGAGACTCACAGATACGCAGTATTTT. This encodes CASSLGRLTDTQYF.

A note on this clonotype: This likely stems from a read error, as it lies one base from a far larger clone. J is TRBJ2-7 and V is TRBV27, with TRBD1 as a possible D gene (6 bases). CDR1 MNHEY and CDR2 SMNVEV come from the germline V gene (reference sequence). The CDR3 loop spans 12 amino acids. CDR3 loop: CANSQQGYEQYF. CDR3 nucleotides: TGTGCCAACAGTCAACAGGGTTACGAGCAGTACTTC.

This clonotype was observed a handful of times. The chain combines TRBV7-8 with TRBJ1-5; D perhaps matches TRBD1 (6 bases). Trimming cost V 5 bases and J 4 bases, with 21 bases left between them. The CDR3 runs 17 residues. CDR1 SGHVS and CDR2 FQNEAQ come from the germline V gene. CDR3 nucleotide sequence: TGTGCCAGCAGCCCCAGGGGCGCGGTTTCTGGGAATCAGCCCCAGCATTTT. Amino acid sequence: CASSPRGAVSGNQPQHF. Full variable domain (outside the CDR3, taken from reference TRBV7-8 and TRBJ1-5): GAGVSQSPRYKVAKRGQDVALRCDPISGHVSLFWYQQALGQGPEFLTYFQNEAQLDKSGLPSDRFFAERPEGSVSTLKIQRTQQEDSAVYLCASSPRGAVSGNQPQHFGDGTRLSIL.

There are many counts of this clonotype. V is TRBV12-3 or TRBV12-4 and J is TRBJ2-3; 8 bases are shared with TRBD2. J gave up 14 bases and V 1 base, and 8 bases lay outside the gene matches. The CDR3 loop spans 13 amino acids. The chain's CDR3 is CASSLGGTSAPYF. The CDR3 coding sequence is TGTGCCAGCAGTTTAGGAGGGACTAGTGCTCCGTATTTT.

This clonotype was counted many times. The chain has TRBV6-6 and TRBJ2-5, with 10 nucleotides matching TRBD1. V dropped 7 bases and J dropped 3; count of bases not matched to a gene: 5. Per the germline V gene, CDR1 is MNHNY and CDR2 is SVGAGI (reference sequence). The CDR3 has 14 amino acids. CDR3 protein: CASNTGTGEETQYF. CDR3 nucleotides: TGTGCCAGCAACACCGGGACAGGGGAAGAGACCCAGTACTTC.

The chain has TRBV7-2 and TRBJ2-3; a possible D gene is TRBD2 (6 bases). The CDR3 totals 17 residues. With 0 bases removed from V and 2 bases from J, the gap between germline ends came to 15 bases. Germline assignment: CDR1 SGHTA and CDR2 FQGNSA. CDR3 nucleotides: TGTGCCAGCAGCTTAGCGCGTCTGGCGGGGCCCACAGATACGCAGTATTTT. Translating gives CASSLARLAGPTDTQYF.

The chain has TRBV24-1 and TRBJ1-5; D is ambiguous. The germline V and J ends were trimmed by 12 bases and 0 bases, with 11 bases remaining between them. The germline V gene encodes CDR1 KGHDR and CDR2 SFDVKD. This CDR3 spans 13 amino acids. CDR3 in amino acids: CAPQTDSNQPQHF. The CDR3 bases are TGTGCCCCGCAGACGGATAGCAATCAGCCCCAGCATTTT.

This clonotype was observed at least ten times. The V gene is TRBV6-5, the J gene TRBJ2-3, with D possibly matching TRBD2 (5 bases). Trimming removed 6 bases at V and 1 base at J, with 8 bases between. Germline V CDR1 and CDR2: MNHEY, SVGAGI. The CDR3 spans 13 residues. CDR3 in amino acids: CASRYGGTDTQYF. CDR3 sequence (DNA): TGTGCCAGCAGATACGGGGGCACAGATACGCAGTATTTT.

The J gene is TRBJ1-1, the V gene TRBV19; D call uncertain. Trimming took 2 bases from V and 7 from J, leaving 14 bases between them. The CDR3 contains 14 residues. Germline assignment: CDR1 LNHDA and CDR2 SQIVND (reference sequence). CDR3 protein: CASSIRPGYGEAFF. CDR3 in DNA: TGTGCCAGTAGTATAAGACCGGGCTATGGTGAAGCTTTCTTT.

Note on this clonotype: This clone may be a read error of a much larger clone one base away. V is TRBV12-3 or TRBV12-4 and J is TRBJ2-3, with TRBD1 identical over 7 bases. V lost 4 bases, J lost 2 bases, and 9 bases stayed unmatched. The CDR3 length is 16 residues. The CDR3 protein is CASSSLRDSTTDTQYF. Here the CDR3 DNA reads TGTGCCAGCAGTTCCTTGAGGGACAGCACCACAGATACGCAGTATTTT.